These 21 T cell receptor beta chains were all obtained from the same sample, sequenced in a study of CD8 T cells in Susac syndrome. The RNA input was roughly 0.5 to 1 ug, and it was reverse transcribed with random hexamers. A single record per CDR3 protein comes from TCRdb applying MiXCR to the immunoSEQ multiplex PCR reads. The repertoire holds 110,000 or so distinct CDR3 sequences, 85% to 95% seen once, with roughly 0.12% in the top ten. Specimen: CD8+ T cells from PBMCs. The receptors originated from a human donor in good health.

The chain has TRBV12-3 or TRBV12-4 and TRBJ1-2, with D perhaps matching TRBD1 (5 bases). CDR3 size: 13 residues. V shed 5 bases and J shed 0 bases, with 7 bases lying between them. The CDR3, as DNA: TGTGCCAGCAGTGCGACAGCTAACTATGGCTACACCTTC. This sequence encodes CASSATANYGYTF.

The gene calls are TRBV14 and TRBJ2-1; 7 bases are a match to TRBD1. The V segment lost 0 bases and the J segment 7 bases; nucleotides outside the gene matches: 6. This CDR3 contains 15 residues. Germline V gene sequence: CDR1 SGHDN, CDR2 FVKESK. DNA for the CDR3: TGTGCCAGCAGCCAAGATTGGGGACAGATGAATGAGCAGTTCTTC. Encoded protein: CASSQDWGQMNEQFF.

This rearrangement joins TRBV5-1 to TRBJ2-5, with D possibly matching TRBD2 (6 bases). The length of the CDR3 is 14 residues. V shed 0 bases and J shed 7 bases, with 13 bases lying between them. CDR1 is SGHRS, CDR2 YFSETQ, per germline. CDR3 region: CASSLDWGLGTQYF. The DNA of the CDR3 is TGCGCCAGCAGCTTGGACTGGGGACTGGGGACCCAGTACTTC.

The chain carries TRBV7-2 and TRBJ1-5; D may be TRBD1 (6 bases). This CDR3 region has 14 residues. Trimming stripped 5 bases from V and 6 bases from J, with 14 bases between. CDR1 is SGHTA and CDR2 is FQGNSA in the germline V gene. The CDR3 bases are TGTGCCAGCAGCGGGGGCGGCGCCAGTCAGCCCCAGCATTTT. It encodes CASSGGGASQPQHF.

The chain employs TRBV19 and TRBJ2-1, with 9 bases that match TRBD2. Germline values: CDR1 LNHDA, CDR2 SQIVND (reference sequence). This CDR3 has 18 residues. Trimming at V came to 3 bases and at J to 0 bases, leaving 9 bases not matched to a gene. CDR3 DNA sequence: TGTGCCAGTAGTATCAGGCTAGCGGGGCTCCGCTCCTACAATGAGCAGTTCTTC. This gives the protein CASSIRLAGLRSYNEQFF.

The chain combines TRBV13 with TRBJ1-1; weak D call: TRBD1 (5 bases). CDR3 length equals 12 residues. The germline V gene has CDR1 PRHDT and CDR2 FYEKMQ (reference sequence). Trimming took 4 bases from V and 10 from J, leaving 13 bases between them. CDR3 sequence reads: CASSSQRRGAFF. The CDR3, as DNA: TGTGCCAGCAGCTCACAACGTAGGGGAGCTTTCTTT.

As DNA, the CDR3 is TGTGCCAGCAGCTTAGAAGCGACCATATATTTT. Translation gives CASSLEATIYF. This rearrangement joins TRBV11-2 to TRBJ1-3, with no clear D. The germline CDR1 and CDR2 sequences are SGHAT and FQNNGV. This CDR3 is 11 amino acids long. Trimming left V 0 bases short and J 10 bases short, with 4 bases between.

In DNA form, the CDR3 reads TGTGCCAGCAGCCCCACAGCGGGGGGCTACGAGCAGTACTTC. Amino acid sequence: CASSPTAGGYEQYF. The chain has TRBV9 and TRBJ2-7; TRBD2 aligns across 9 bases. The CDR3 is made up of 14 amino acids. Germline trimming cut 4 bases from V and 3 bases from J; bases unmatched to any gene: 5. Germline V gives CDR1 SGDLS, CDR2 YYNGEE. The variable domain in full, completed from reference TRBV9 and TRBJ2-7, reads DSGVTQTPKHLITATGQRVTLRCSPRSGDLSVYWYQQSLDQGLQFLIQYYNGEERAKGNILERFSAQQFPDLHSELNLSSLELGDSALYFCASSPTAGGYEQYFGPGTRLTVT.

V and J are TRBV5-1 and TRBJ2-3; D is uncertain. The CDR3 extends over 13 amino acids. The germline CDR1 and CDR2 sequences are SGHRS and YFSETQ. Trimming took 2 bases from V and 6 from J, leaving 10 bases between them. This CDR3 reads CASSFRVGDTQYF. CDR3 coding DNA: TGCGCCAGCAGCTTCAGAGTAGGGGATACGCAGTATTTT. The whole variable domain, remainder taken from reference TRBV5-1 and TRBJ2-3, is KAGVTQTPRYLIKTRGQQVTLSCSPISGHRSVSWYQQTPGQGLQFLFEYFSETQRNKGNFPGRFSGRQFSNSRSEMNVSTLELGDSALYLCASSFRVGDTQYFGPGTRLTVL.

The chain carries TRBV15 and TRBJ2-3; TRBD1 agrees at 8 bases. The CDR3 covers 14 residues. From germline, CDR1 is LNHNV and CDR2 YYDKDF (reference sequence). With 0 bases clipped from V and 7 bases from J, the junction kept 3 bases outside the gene matches. The CDR3 coding sequence is TGTGCCACCAGCAGAGACAGGGGGCGAAATACGCAGTATTTT. Its protein product is CATSRDRGRNTQYF.

The rearrangement links TRBV10-3 to TRBJ2-5; D may be TRBD1 (6 bases). Germline values: CDR1 ENHRY, CDR2 SYGVKD. The CDR3 contains 13 residues. V lost 3 bases to trimming and J lost 5 bases, with 10 bases between them. In DNA, the CDR3 is TGTGCCATCAGTGAAGAGGGGGTGGAGACCCAGTACTTC. Translating it yields CAISEEGVETQYF.

The chain employs TRBV20-1 and TRBJ1-2, with TRBD1 matching 7 bases. CDR1 is DFQATT, CDR2 SNEGSKA, per germline (reference sequence). V shed 3 bases, J shed 8 bases, and the junction held 6 bases outside the gene matches. CDR3 length: 12 residues. This chain's CDR3 is CSARRQGEGYTF. For the CDR3, the DNA is TGCAGTGCTAGGAGACAGGGAGAAGGCTACACCTTC.

On this clonotype itself: The junction does not match germline at one end; this may be a read error. This chain joins TRBV6-2 or TRBV6-3 and TRBJ2-1; maybe TRBD1 (6 bases). Germline CDR1 reads MNHEY; CDR2 reads SVGEGT. The CDR3 spans 13 residues. This CDR3 is CASSEVGGGEQSF. In DNA form, the CDR3 reads TGTGCCAGCAGTGAGGTAGGGGGTGGTGAGCAGTCCTTC.

The chain combines TRBV5-1 with TRBJ2-2; 7 bases line up with TRBD2. Germline lookup yields CDR1 SGHRS and CDR2 YFSETQ. This CDR3 region has 16 residues. V trimming: 2 bases; J trimming: 4 bases; junction bases outside the gene matches: 8. CDR3 sequence (DNA): TGCGCCAGCAGCTTTACGACTAGCAGCAGCACCGGGGAGCTGTTTTTT. Translation gives CASSFTTSSSTGELFF.

The gene calls are TRBV5-6 and TRBJ2-1; tentative D call: TRBD1 (5 bases). Germline CDR1 and CDR2: SGHDT and YYEEEE. V was trimmed by 0 bases and J by 12 bases, leaving 16 bases between them. The CDR3 contains 14 residues. The CDR3 sequence: CASSLVSQGPAQFF. The CDR3 nucleotides read TGTGCCAGCAGCTTGGTTTCCCAGGGTCCGGCGCAGTTCTTC.

The gene calls are TRBV24-1 and TRBJ2-6; 7 bases match TRBD1. The CDR3 is 18 amino acids. Germline V lookup: CDR1 KGHDR, CDR2 SFDVKD. V was clipped by 4 bases and J by 0 bases; unmatched bases: 8. The CDR3: CATSDPIRQGSGANVLTF. The CDR3 bases are TGTGCCACCAGTGACCCCATAAGACAGGGCTCTGGGGCCAACGTCCTGACTTTC.

CDR3 amino acids: CASSPVNGVTEAFF. The DNA for the CDR3 is TGTGCCAGTAGTCCCGTTAACGGGGTCACTGAAGCTTTCTTT. The rearrangement uses TRBV19 and TRBJ1-1; unclear D gene. V dropped 5 bases and J dropped 4 bases, with 14 bases sitting between them. The germline gives CDR1 LNHDA, CDR2 SQIVND (reference sequence). There are 14 residues in the CDR3. Full variable domain (remainder filled in from reference TRBV19 and TRBJ1-1): DGGITQSPKYLFRKEGQNVTLSCEQNLNHDAMYWYRQDPGQGLRLIYYSQIVNDFQKGDIAEGYSVSREKKESFPLTVTSAQKNPTAFYLCASSPVNGVTEAFFGQGTRLTVV.

The CDR3 loop reads CASSPRGGLTEAFF. For the CDR3, the DNA is TGTGCCAGCAGTCCCAGGGGAGGACTCACTGAAGCTTTCTTT. This sequence joins TRBV12-3 or TRBV12-4 and TRBJ1-1, with D perhaps TRBD1 (6 bases). V shed 5 bases and J shed 4 bases, with 14 bases lying between them. The CDR3 is made up of 14 amino acids.

V usage is TRBV4-3 and J usage is TRBJ2-3; D not certain. The CDR3 runs 13 residues. Germline loops: CDR1 LGHNA, CDR2 YSLEER. V shed 3 bases and J shed 8 bases, with 12 bases lying between them. The CDR3 loop reads CASSQGITGTQYF. CDR3 bases: TGCGCCAGCAGCCAGGGAATAACGGGTACGCAGTATTTT.

The chain links TRBV5-1 to TRBJ1-6; 8 bases align to TRBD1. In germline, CDR1 is SGHRS, CDR2 YFSETQ. Trimming at V came to 4 bases and at J to 0 bases, leaving 6 bases not matched to a gene. This CDR3 has 17 residues. The CDR3 DNA follows: TGCGCCAGCAGCCCCGGGGACAGGAGCTCCTATAATTCACCCCTCCACTTT. Protein: CASSPGDRSSYNSPLHF.

This clonotype was seen only once. The V gene is TRBV11-2, the J gene TRBJ2-5; D gene uncertain. Germline lookup yields CDR1 SGHAT and CDR2 FQNNGV. The CDR3 is made up of 13 amino acids. V was clipped by 0 bases and J by 4 bases, with 6 bases between them. The CDR3 DNA reads as TGTGCCAGCAGCTTAGATACTGCAGAGACCCAGTACTTC. This codes for CASSLDTAETQYF.